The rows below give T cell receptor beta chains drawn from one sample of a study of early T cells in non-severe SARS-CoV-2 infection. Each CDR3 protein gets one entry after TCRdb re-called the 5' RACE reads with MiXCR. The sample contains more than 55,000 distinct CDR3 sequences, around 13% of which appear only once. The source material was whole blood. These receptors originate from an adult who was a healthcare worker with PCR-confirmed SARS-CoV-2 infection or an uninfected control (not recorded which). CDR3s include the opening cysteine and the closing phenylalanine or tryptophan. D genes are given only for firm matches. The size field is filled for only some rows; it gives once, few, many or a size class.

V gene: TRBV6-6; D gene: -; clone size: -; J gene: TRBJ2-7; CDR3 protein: CASSYFGGEQYF; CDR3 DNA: TGTGCCAGCAGTTACTTTGGGGGCGAGCAGTACTTC
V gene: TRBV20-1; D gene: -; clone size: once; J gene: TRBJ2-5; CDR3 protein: CSAPGQSQETQYF; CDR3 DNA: TGCAGTGCTCCCGGACAGTCTCAAGAGACCCAGTACTTC
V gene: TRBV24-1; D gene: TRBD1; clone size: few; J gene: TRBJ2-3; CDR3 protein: CATSDSGTGVEDTQYF; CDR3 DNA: TGTGCCACCAGTGATTCCGGGACAGGGGTGGAAGATACGCAGTATTTT
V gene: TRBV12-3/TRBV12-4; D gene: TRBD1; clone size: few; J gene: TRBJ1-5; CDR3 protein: CASSRGQGLSNQPQHF; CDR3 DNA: TGTGCCAGCAGTCGAGGACAGGGCCTTAGCAATCAGCCCCAGCATTTT
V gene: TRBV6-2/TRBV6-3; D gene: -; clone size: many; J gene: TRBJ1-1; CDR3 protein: CASSWTANTEAFF; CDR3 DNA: TGTGCCAGCAGTTGGACAGCGAACACTGAAGCTTTCTTT
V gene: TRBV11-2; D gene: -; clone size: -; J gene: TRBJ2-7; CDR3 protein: CASSLGAGTVYGQYF; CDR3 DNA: TGTGCCAGCAGCTTAGGAGCCGGGACGGTGTACGGGCAGTACTTC
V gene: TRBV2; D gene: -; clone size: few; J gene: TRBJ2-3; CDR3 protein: CASPRVDTQYF; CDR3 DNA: TGTGCCAGCCCCAGGGTGGATACGCAGTATTTT
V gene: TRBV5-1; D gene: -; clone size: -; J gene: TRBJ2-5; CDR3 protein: CASRKGSGETQYF; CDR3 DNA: TGCGCCAGCCGTAAGGGGTCTGGGGAGACCCAGTACTTC
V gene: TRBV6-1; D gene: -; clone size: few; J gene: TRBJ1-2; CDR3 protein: CASSGFRTTTYGYTF; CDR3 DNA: TGTGCCAGCAGTGGGTTCCGGACAACGACCTATGGCTACACCTTC
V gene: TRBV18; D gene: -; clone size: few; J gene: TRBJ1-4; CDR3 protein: CASSPPEREMDEKLFF; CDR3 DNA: TGTGCCAGCTCACCACCGGAAAGGGAAATGGATGAAAAACTGTTTTTT
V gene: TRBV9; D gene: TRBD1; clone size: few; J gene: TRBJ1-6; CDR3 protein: CASSSAPGQGNSPLHF; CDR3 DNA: TGTGCCAGCAGCTCGGCACCGGGACAGGGGAATTCACCCCTCCACTTT
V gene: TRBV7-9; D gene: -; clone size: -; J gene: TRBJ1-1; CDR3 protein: CASSLAGQAEAFF; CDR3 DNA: TGTGCCAGCAGCTTAGCGGGCCAGGCTGAAGCTTTCTTT
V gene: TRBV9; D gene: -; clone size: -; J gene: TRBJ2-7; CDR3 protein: CASNLTPRDEQYF; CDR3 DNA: TGTGCCAGCAACCTTACCCCACGGGACGAGCAGTACTTC
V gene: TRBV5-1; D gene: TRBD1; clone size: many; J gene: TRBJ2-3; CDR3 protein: CASSKSGQPSTDTQYF; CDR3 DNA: TGCGCCAGCAGCAAATCGGGACAGCCTAGCACAGATACGCAGTATTTT
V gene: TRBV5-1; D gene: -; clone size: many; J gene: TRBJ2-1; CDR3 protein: CASSLGSAFNNEQFF; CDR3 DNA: TGCGCCAGCAGCTTGGGATCTGCCTTTAACAATGAGCAGTTCTTC
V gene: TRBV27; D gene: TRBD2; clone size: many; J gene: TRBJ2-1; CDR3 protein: CASRRLGGGADEQFF; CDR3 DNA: TGTGCCAGCAGGCGCCTGGGCGGGGGGGCTGATGAGCAGTTCTTC
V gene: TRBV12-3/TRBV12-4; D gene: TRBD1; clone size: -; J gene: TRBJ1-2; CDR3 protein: CASSGDRVWDGYTF; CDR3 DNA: TGTGCCAGCAGTGGAGACAGGGTCTGGGACGGCTACACCTTC
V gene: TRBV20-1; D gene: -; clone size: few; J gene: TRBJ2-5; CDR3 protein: CSAPYRPRETQYF; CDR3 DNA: TGCAGTGCTCCATACAGGCCGCGGGAGACCCAGTACTTC
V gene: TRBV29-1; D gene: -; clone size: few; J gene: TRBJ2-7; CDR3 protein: CSVEDSYEQYF; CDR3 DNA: TGCAGCGTTGAAGATAGCTACGAGCAGTACTTC
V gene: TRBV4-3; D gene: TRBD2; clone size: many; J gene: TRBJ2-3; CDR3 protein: CASSQGVAGGTGDTQYF; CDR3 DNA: TGCGCCAGCAGCCAAGGCGTAGCGGGGGGGACAGGAGATACGCAGTATTTT
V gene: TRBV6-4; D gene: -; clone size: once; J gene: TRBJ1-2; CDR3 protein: CASSITPDSRVDGYTF; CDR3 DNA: TGTGCCAGCAGCATTACTCCGGACAGTCGAGTTGATGGCTACACCTTC
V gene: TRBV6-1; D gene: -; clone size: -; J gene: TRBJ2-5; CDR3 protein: CASITAGKETQYF; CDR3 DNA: TGTGCCAGCATCACAGCGGGTAAAGAGACCCAGTACTTC